One TCR beta chain is described in this entry. It has no known antigen specificity. There are no base qualities to consult, and no much larger clone falls within one base. These data come from a study of blood T cell repertoires in COVID-19 (dated by TCRdb to the early 2020s). Background for the entire study: Samples covering the acute and convalescent phases of COVID-19 were provided by collaborators in the United States, Italy and Spain. The material from the prospective study consisted of cDNA or gDNA derived from T cells, B-cell-depleted T cells, or PBMCs. Sample metadata almost always included a de-identified subject ID, COVID-19 status, age in years and sex. The dataset comprised deeply sampled blood TCRbeta repertoires from subjects exposed to, actively infected with, or recovered from COVID-19. Where available, HLA class I and class II types were taken from metadata supplied by the sample provider and were not determined by assay-based typing. The repertoires were released in a freely available public database intended as a resource for research on the immune response to SARS-CoV-2. Samples were obtained from the ongoing ImmuneRACE study (first 160 participants) and from about 1,300 subjects provided by 6 global collaborators.

The cysteine opens and the phenylalanine closes a CDR3 of 18 amino acids. Of all the DNA, just the CDR3 is kept, 54 bases in frame from base 1. V and J are trimmed by 3 bases and 4 bases, and the gene matches miss 8 bases of the junction. Based on the germline V gene, the CDR1 and CDR2 sequences are LGHNA and YSLEER. Whole blood was collected in K2EDTA tubes by collaborating institutions according to the institutions' own protocols. For TCRbeta analysis, collaborators shipped samples in one of three forms: frozen whole blood, isolated PBMCs, or DNA extracted from either of those sample types. TCRbeta CDR3 regions were amplified from genomic DNA by means of the immunoSEQ Assay, a bias-controlled multiplex PCR. From the authors' description of their analysis: Within the assay, amplification of reference gene primers was used to estimate how many nucleated cells each sample contained. Sequence reads were collapsed and filtered to measure the absolute abundance of every unique TCRbeta CDR3 rearrangement. Productive Simpson clonality was computed per sample as the square root of Simpson's diversity index over productive rearrangements. As stored in TCRdb, this immuneACCESS dataset retains in-frame rearrangements with V and J assigned. A fraction of the clones does not appear; measured against another copy, unresolved V genes explain less than half of the discrepancy, and the remainder lacks a known reason. For V, J and clone size, that table is used; D and trimming come from the DNA. Recorded for this sample are about 56,000 clones; around 89% of them occurred a single time. About 18% of the sample is in the top ten clones.

The paper as a whole reports these results and caveats: How much clinical and demographic metadata was included differed by source and by participant, and the metadata was provided uncurated.

Sequences were obtained from peripheral blood. Recombination connected TRBV4-3 to TRBJ2-5, with 16 middle bases fitting TRBD2. The receptor was isolated from a human donor in a cohort sampled during active COVID-19. DNA sequence: TGCGCCAGCAGCCAGCACATTGGGACTAGCGGGGGGGCAGAGACCCAGTACTTC. The resulting protein is CASSQHIGTSGGAETQYF.